A selection of T cell receptor beta chains follows, all from one sample in a study of cytomegalovirus exposure and HLA in healthy donors. Sequenced by immunoSEQ multiplex PCR; TCRdb stores in-frame clones only, minus some. The table has under 250,000 clones, roughly 83% seen once; the top ten hold roughly 0.71%. The material sequenced was PBMCs. These receptors originate from a boy between 2 and 10 years old in good health and CMV-seronegative. CDR3s include the opening cysteine and the closing phenylalanine or tryptophan. Fields, in order: clone size, J gene, D gene, V gene, CDR3 protein, CDR3 DNA. The D gene is left open where the match is weak. Only part of the rows carry a size: once, few, many, or a class if the clone is expanded.

clone size: once
J gene: TRBJ2-7
D gene: .
V gene: TRBV27
CDR3 protein: CASSLTRTYEQYF
CDR3 DNA: TGTGCCAGCAGTTTAACTCGCACCTACGAGCAGTACTTC

clone size: .
J gene: TRBJ2-5
D gene: .
V gene: TRBV27
CDR3 protein: CASSFFAGSETQYF
CDR3 DNA: TGTGCCAGCAGTTTTTTTGCCGGGTCAGAGACCCAGTACTTC

clone size: once
J gene: TRBJ1-2
D gene: .
V gene: TRBV19
CDR3 protein: CASSIAQAGYTF
CDR3 DNA: TGTGCCAGTAGTATAGCGCAGGCTGGCTACACCTTC

clone size: few
J gene: TRBJ1-5
D gene: .
V gene: TRBV6-5
CDR3 protein: CASSYSGRQPQHF
CDR3 DNA: TGTGCCAGCAGTTACTCGGGGAGGCAGCCCCAGCATTTT

clone size: .
J gene: TRBJ2-2
D gene: TRBD2
V gene: TRBV7-8
CDR3 protein: CASSLDISGGHNTGELFF
CDR3 DNA: TGTGCCAGCAGCTTAGATATTAGCGGGGGCCATAACACCGGGGAGCTGTTTTTT

clone size: .
J gene: TRBJ1-1
D gene: .
V gene: TRBV30
CDR3 protein: CAWSGTGYTEAFF
CDR3 DNA: TGTGCCTGGAGTGGTACAGGGTACACTGAAGCTTTCTTT

clone size: .
J gene: TRBJ2-3
D gene: TRBD2
V gene: TRBV5-6
CDR3 protein: CASSILIGGVTDTQYF
CDR3 DNA: TGTGCCAGCAGCATCCTTATCGGGGGGGTCACAGATACGCAGTATTTT

clone size: .
J gene: TRBJ2-7
D gene: TRBD2
V gene: TRBV4-1
CDR3 protein: CASSQVSGTSGFEQYF
CDR3 DNA: TGCGCCAGCAGCCAAGTCTCCGGGACTAGCGGTTTCGAGCAGTACTTC

clone size: .
J gene: TRBJ2-1
D gene: TRBD2
V gene: TRBV7-3
CDR3 protein: CASSLKSGGSYNEQFF
CDR3 DNA: TGTGCCAGCAGCTTAAAAAGCGGGGGATCCTACAATGAGCAGTTCTTC

clone size: few
J gene: TRBJ2-7
D gene: .
V gene: TRBV6-6
CDR3 protein: CASRTRDSYEQYF
CDR3 DNA: TGTGCCAGCAGAACCCGGGACTCCTACGAGCAGTACTTC

clone size: .
J gene: TRBJ2-7
D gene: TRBD2
V gene: TRBV29-1
CDR3 protein: CSVQERGRPYEQYF
CDR3 DNA: TGCAGCGTACAAGAGCGGGGGAGACCTTACGAGCAGTACTTC

clone size: .
J gene: TRBJ1-1
D gene: .
V gene: TRBV6-6
CDR3 protein: CASSYGPGGNTEAFF
CDR3 DNA: TGTGCCAGCAGTTATGGGCCGGGAGGGAACACTGAAGCTTTCTTT

clone size: .
J gene: TRBJ1-5
D gene: .
V gene: TRBV19
CDR3 protein: CASSRMRTAYSNQPQHF
CDR3 DNA: TGTGCCAGTAGCCGTATGAGGACAGCCTATAGCAATCAGCCCCAGCATTTT

clone size: few
J gene: TRBJ1-2
D gene: TRBD1
V gene: TRBV29-1
CDR3 protein: CSVDTGGIVPVGGYTF
CDR3 DNA: TGCAGCGTTGACACAGGGGGCATCGTCCCTGTGGGTGGCTACACCTTC

clone size: .
J gene: TRBJ1-1
D gene: .
V gene: TRBV6-1
CDR3 protein: CASSEARSGRGAFF
CDR3 DNA: TGTGCCAGCAGTGAAGCGAGATCCGGCCGGGGAGCTTTCTTT

clone size: once
J gene: TRBJ2-7
D gene: TRBD1
V gene: TRBV11-2
CDR3 protein: CASSSGTGPYEQYF
CDR3 DNA: TGTGCCAGCAGTTCCGGGACAGGACCCTACGAGCAGTACTTC

clone size: once
J gene: TRBJ2-2
D gene: .
V gene: TRBV30
CDR3 protein: CAWTTTRLGGGRFTGELFF
CDR3 DNA: TGTGCCTGGACTACTACTAGACTTGGGGGGGGCCGGTTCACCGGGGAGCTGTTTTTT

clone size: .
J gene: TRBJ2-1
D gene: .
V gene: TRBV29-1
CDR3 protein: CSVDRDLSNEQFF
CDR3 DNA: TGCAGCGTTGACCGGGATTTGTCCAATGAGCAGTTCTTC

clone size: .
J gene: TRBJ2-3
D gene: TRBD2
V gene: TRBV5-1
CDR3 protein: CASRLGLAGADTQYF
CDR3 DNA: TGCGCCAGCAGGTTGGGACTAGCGGGCGCAGATACGCAGTATTTT

clone size: .
J gene: TRBJ1-2
D gene: .
V gene: TRBV7-2
CDR3 protein: CASSPGQTNYGYTF
CDR3 DNA: TGTGCCAGCAGCCCCGGACAGACTAACTATGGCTACACCTTC

clone size: .
J gene: TRBJ1-5
D gene: TRBD1
V gene: TRBV19
CDR3 protein: CASSRGQGTSNQPQHF
CDR3 DNA: TGTGCCAGTAGTAGGGGACAGGGGACGTCTAATCAGCCCCAGCATTTT